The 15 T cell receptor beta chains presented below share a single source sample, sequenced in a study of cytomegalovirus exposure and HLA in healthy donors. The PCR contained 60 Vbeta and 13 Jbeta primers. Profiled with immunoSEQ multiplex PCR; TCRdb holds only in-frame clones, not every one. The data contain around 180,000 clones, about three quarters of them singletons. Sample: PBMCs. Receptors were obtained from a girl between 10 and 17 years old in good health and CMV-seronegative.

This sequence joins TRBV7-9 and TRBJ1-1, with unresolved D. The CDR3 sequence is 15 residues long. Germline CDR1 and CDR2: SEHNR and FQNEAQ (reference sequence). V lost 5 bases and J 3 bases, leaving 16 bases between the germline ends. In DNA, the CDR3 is TGTGCCAGCAGCCCGCGAGGTGCCCCGGACACTGAAGCTTTCTTT. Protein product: CASSPRGAPDTEAFF.

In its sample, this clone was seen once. The CDR3 sequence: CASSLAGGPNTQYF. The DNA of the CDR3 is TGCGCCAGCAGCTTGGCCGGGGGGCCCAATACGCAGTATTTT. The rearrangement joins TRBV5-1 to TRBJ2-3; weak D call: TRBD2 (7 bases). V was shortened by 0 bases and J by 7 bases, with 12 bases between the two germline ends. Germline CDR1 reads SGHRS; CDR2 reads YFSETQ. The CDR3 covers 14 residues.

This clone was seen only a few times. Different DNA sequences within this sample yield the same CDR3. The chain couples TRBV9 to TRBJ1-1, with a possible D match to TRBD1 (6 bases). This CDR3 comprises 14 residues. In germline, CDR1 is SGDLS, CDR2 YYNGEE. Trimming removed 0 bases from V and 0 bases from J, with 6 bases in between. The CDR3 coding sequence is TGTGCCAGCAGCGTAGCAGGGGTGAACACTGAAGCTTTCTTT. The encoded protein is CASSVAGVNTEAFF.

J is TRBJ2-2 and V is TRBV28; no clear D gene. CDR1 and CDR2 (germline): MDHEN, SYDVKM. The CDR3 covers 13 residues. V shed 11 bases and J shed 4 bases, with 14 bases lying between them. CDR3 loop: CAANKPSTGELFF. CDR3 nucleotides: TGTGCCGCTAACAAACCTAGCACCGGGGAGCTGTTTTTT.

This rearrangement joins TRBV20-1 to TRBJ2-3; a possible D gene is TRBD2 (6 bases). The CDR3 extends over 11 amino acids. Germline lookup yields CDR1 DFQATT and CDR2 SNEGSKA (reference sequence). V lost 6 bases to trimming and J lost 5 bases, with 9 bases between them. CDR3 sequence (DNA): TGCAGTGCGCCGGGGGAAGATACGCAGTATTTT. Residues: CSAPGEDTQYF.

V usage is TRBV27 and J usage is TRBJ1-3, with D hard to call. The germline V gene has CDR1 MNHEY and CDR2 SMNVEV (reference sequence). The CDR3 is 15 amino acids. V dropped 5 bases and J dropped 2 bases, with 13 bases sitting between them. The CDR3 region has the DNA TGTGCCAGCAGTCTGTCGGGGAGCACTGGAAACACCATATATTTT. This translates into CASSLSGSTGNTIYF.

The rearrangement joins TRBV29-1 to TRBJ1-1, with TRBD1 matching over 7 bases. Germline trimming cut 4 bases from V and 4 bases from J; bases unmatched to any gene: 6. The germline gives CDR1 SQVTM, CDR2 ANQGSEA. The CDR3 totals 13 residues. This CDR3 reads CSVGLQGSTEAFF. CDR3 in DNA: TGCAGCGTTGGATTACAGGGGAGCACTGAAGCTTTCTTT.

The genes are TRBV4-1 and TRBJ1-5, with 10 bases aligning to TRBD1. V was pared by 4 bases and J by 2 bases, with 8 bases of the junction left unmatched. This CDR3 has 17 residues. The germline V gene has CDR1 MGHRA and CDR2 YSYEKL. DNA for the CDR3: TGCGCCAGCAGCCCCATCGGACAGGGGGATCGCAATCAGCCCCAGCATTTT. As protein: CASSPIGQGDRNQPQHF.

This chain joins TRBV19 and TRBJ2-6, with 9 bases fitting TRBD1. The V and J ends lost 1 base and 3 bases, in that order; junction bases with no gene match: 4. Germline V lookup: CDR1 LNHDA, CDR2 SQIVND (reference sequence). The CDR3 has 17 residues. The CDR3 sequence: CASSIGTGAGGANVLTF. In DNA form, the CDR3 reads TGTGCCAGTAGTATAGGGACAGGGGCTGGTGGGGCCAACGTCCTGACTTTC. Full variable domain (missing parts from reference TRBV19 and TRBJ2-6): DGGITQSPKYLFRKEGQNVTLSCEQNLNHDAMYWYRQDPGQGLRLIYYSQIVNDFQKGDIAEGYSVSREKKESFPLTVTSAQKNPTAFYLCASSIGTGAGGANVLTFGAGSRLTVL.

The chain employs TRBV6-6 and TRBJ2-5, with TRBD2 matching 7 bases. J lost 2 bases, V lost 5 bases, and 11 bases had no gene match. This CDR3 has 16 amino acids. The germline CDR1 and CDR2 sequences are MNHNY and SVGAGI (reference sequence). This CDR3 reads CASSSGTAPSQETQYF. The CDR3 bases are TGTGCCAGCAGTAGCGGGACGGCTCCTAGTCAAGAGACCCAGTACTTC.

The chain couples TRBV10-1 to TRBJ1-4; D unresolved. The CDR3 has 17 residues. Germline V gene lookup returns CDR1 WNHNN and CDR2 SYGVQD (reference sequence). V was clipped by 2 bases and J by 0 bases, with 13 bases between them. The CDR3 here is CASSEADRFATNEKLFF. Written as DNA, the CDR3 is TGCGCCAGCAGTGAGGCGGATCGGTTTGCAACTAATGAAAAACTGTTTTTT.

For the CDR3, the DNA is TGTGCCAGCAGATGGGACTTGTACGAGCAGTACTTC. Amino acid sequence: CASRWDLYEQYF. This chain uses TRBV2 with TRBJ2-7; TRBD2 might be the D (6 bases). Per germline, CDR1 SNHLY and CDR2 FYNNEI. The CDR3 extends over 12 amino acids. The germline V and J ends were trimmed by 6 bases and 4 bases, with 10 bases remaining between them.

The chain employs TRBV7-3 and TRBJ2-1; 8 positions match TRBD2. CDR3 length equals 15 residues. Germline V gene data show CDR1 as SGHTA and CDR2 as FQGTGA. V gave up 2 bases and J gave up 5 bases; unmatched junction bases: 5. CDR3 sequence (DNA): TGTGCCAGCAGCTTAGTCCGGGGGGGGAACAATGAGCAGTTCTTC. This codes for CASSLVRGGNNEQFF. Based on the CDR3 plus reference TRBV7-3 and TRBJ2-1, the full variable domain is GAGVSQTPSNKVTEKGKYVELRCDPISGHTALYWYRQSLGQGPEFLIYFQGTGAADDSGLPNDRFFAVRPEGSVSTLKIQRTERGDSAVYLCASSLVRGGNNEQFFGPGTRLTVL.

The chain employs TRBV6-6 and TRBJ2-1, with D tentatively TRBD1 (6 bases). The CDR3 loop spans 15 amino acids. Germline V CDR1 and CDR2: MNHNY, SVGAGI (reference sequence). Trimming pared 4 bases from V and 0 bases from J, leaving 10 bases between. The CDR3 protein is CASSLQGSSYNEQFF. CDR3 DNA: TGTGCCAGCAGTTTACAGGGTAGCTCCTACAATGAGCAGTTCTTC.

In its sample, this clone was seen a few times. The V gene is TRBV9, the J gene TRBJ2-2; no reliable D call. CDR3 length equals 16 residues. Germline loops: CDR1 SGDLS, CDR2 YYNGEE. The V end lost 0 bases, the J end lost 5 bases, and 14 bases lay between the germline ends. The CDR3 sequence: CASSVGVPDQTGELFF. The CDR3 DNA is TGTGCCAGCAGCGTAGGCGTCCCCGATCAAACCGGGGAGCTGTTTTTT. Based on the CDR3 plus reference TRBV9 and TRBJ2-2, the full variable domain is DSGVTQTPKHLITATGQRVTLRCSPRSGDLSVYWYQQSLDQGLQFLIQYYNGEERAKGNILERFSAQQFPDLHSELNLSSLELGDSALYFCASSVGVPDQTGELFFGEGSRLTVL.